Presented here are 25 T cell receptor beta chains from one specimen sequenced in a study of CD8 T cells in ankylosing spondylitis. Regarding the study as a whole: A TCR beta motif made of 7 to 9 highly homologous variants seemed typical of ankylosing spondylitis blood.

These TCRs are of unknown antigen specificity. In TCRdb, the 5' RACE reads were re-called with MiXCR into one record per CDR3 protein. In the table there are roughly 440,000 distinct CDR3 sequences, about 15% of which are singletons. The sequencing sample was made of blood, either unsorted or a sorted T cell fraction (not recorded which). Source of these receptors: a male donor with ankylosing spondylitis.

This sequence joins TRBV10-2 and TRBJ1-1; D is undetermined. CDR3 length equals 13 residues. Trimming shortened V by 3 bases and J by 1 base, and 6 bases separated the two germline ends. Germline V gives CDR1 WSHSY, CDR2 SAAADI. The CDR3 DNA reads TGCGCCAGCAGTGATGGGGAGAACACTGAAGCTTTCTTT. Its protein is CASSDGENTEAFF.

This clonotype was picked up a small number of times. This chain connects TRBV11-2 to TRBJ2-1; 16 positions match TRBD2. The germline CDR1 and CDR2 sequences are SGHAT and FQNNGV. This CDR3 comprises 18 residues. The V gene end was trimmed by 11 bases and the J gene end by 1 base; junction bases not matched to a gene: 11. The CDR3 sequence is CADPGTSGRGPSYNEQFF. CDR3 in DNA: TGTGCCGACCCCGGGACTAGCGGGAGGGGTCCGTCCTACAATGAGCAGTTCTTC.

The table lists this clonotype with many counts. The chain has TRBV7-3 and TRBJ1-1; D is undetermined. The CDR3 is made up of 14 amino acids. Trimming removed 1 base from V and 6 bases from J, with 12 bases in between. The germline V gene has CDR1 SGHTA and CDR2 FQGTGA. CDR3 nucleotides: TGTGCCAGCAGCTTAAGAAGTGATGGGGCTGAAGCTTTCTTT. The encoded protein is CASSLRSDGAEAFF.

This clonotype was recorded at least ten times. The chain links TRBV4-1 to TRBJ2-7; D gene ambiguous. The CDR3 runs to 13 residues. Germline loops: CDR1 MGHRA, CDR2 YSYEKL. V was trimmed by 0 bases and J by 3 bases, leaving 6 bases between them. In DNA form, the CDR3 reads TGCGCCAGCAGCCAAGACAACTTCTACGAGCAGTACTTC. It is translated as CASSQDNFYEQYF.

This clonotype occurred a few times. This chain links TRBV4-3 with TRBJ2-2; TRBD2 matches 12 bases. V lost 4 bases, J lost 3 bases, and 6 bases stayed unmatched. The CDR3 has 17 residues. Germline V gives CDR1 LGHNA, CDR2 YSLEER. CDR3 coding DNA: TGCGCCAGCAGCCCCTCTAGCGGGAGGGGCGACACCGGGGAGCTGTTTTTT. Translating it yields CASSPSSGRGDTGELFF.

The rearrangement uses TRBV15 and TRBJ2-6; no definite D call. V lost 0 bases and J lost 0, with 9 bases in between. CDR3 length: 17 residues. Per germline, CDR1 LNHNV and CDR2 YYDKDF (reference sequence). In DNA, the CDR3 is TGTGCCACCAGCAGAGATTTTGGTTACTCTGGGGCCAACGTCCTGACTTTC. Translation gives CATSRDFGYSGANVLTF.

The chain carries TRBV6-1 and TRBJ2-2, with 15 positions matching TRBD2. The CDR3 contains 16 residues. The germline V gene encodes CDR1 MNHNS and CDR2 SASEGT. V trimming: 10 bases; J trimming: 7 bases; junction bases outside the gene matches: 10. The CDR3 reads CATGGLAGGRSGELFF. CDR3 coding DNA: TGTGCCACCGGAGGACTAGCGGGGGGGCGGAGCGGGGAGCTGTTTTTT.

The chain combines TRBV20-1 with TRBJ2-3; D is perhaps TRBD2 (6 bases). Germline V gene sequence: CDR1 DFQATT, CDR2 SNEGSKA (reference sequence). The CDR3 sequence is 13 residues long. Deletions cut 1 base from V and 6 bases from J, with 11 bases between. For the CDR3, the DNA is TGCAGTGCTAGAGTCGGGAGTCGGGATACGCAGTATTTT. Translated: CSARVGSRDTQYF.

The chain is built from TRBV6-2 or TRBV6-3 and TRBJ1-5; no clear D gene. The CDR3 runs 12 residues. Germline V gene data show CDR1 as MNHEY and CDR2 as SVGEGT. V was pared by 6 bases and J by 5 bases, with 8 bases between. The CDR3 sequence: CASRVRYQPQHF. CDR3 bases: TGTGCCAGCAGGGTGCGGTATCAGCCCCAGCATTTT.

The chain has TRBV19 and TRBJ2-2, with a weak D call TRBD1 (6 bases). V lost 1 base and J 0 bases, leaving 9 bases between the germline ends. The germline V gene has CDR1 LNHDA and CDR2 SQIVND (reference sequence). This CDR3 spans 16 amino acids. The CDR3 nucleotides read TGTGCCAGTAGTATAGGGGGGCCCCCGAACACCGGGGAGCTGTTTTTT. Translating gives CASSIGGPPNTGELFF.

This clonotype has only a few counts. CDR3 nucleotides: TGTGCCAGCAGCCAAGGCCGGGAAGAGACCCAGTACTTC. Amino acids: CASSQGREETQYF. The chain recombines TRBV12-3 or TRBV12-4 with TRBJ2-5; no firm D call. Between the trimmed V and J ends, which lost 6 bases and 3 bases, there was a span of 11 bases. This CDR3 comprises 13 residues.

In its sample, this clonotype was seen a few times. This rearrangement joins TRBV5-5 to TRBJ2-5; maybe TRBD2 (7 bases). The germline CDR1 and CDR2 sequences are SGHKS and YYEKEE (reference sequence). With 4 bases removed from V and 5 bases from J, the gap between germline ends came to 21 bases. The CDR3 contains 16 residues. CDR3 loop: CASSTGLGGKTETQYF. DNA for the CDR3: TGTGCCAGCAGCACAGGACTAGGGGGGAAGACGGAGACCCAGTACTTC.

The chain couples TRBV3-1 to TRBJ2-7; TRBD2 matches at 8 bases. Unmatched junction bases numbered 15, after V lost 11 bases and J lost 9 bases. The CDR3 sequence is 13 residues long. Germline CDR1 and CDR2: LGHDT and YNNKEL (reference sequence). Written as DNA, the CDR3 is TGTGCCGGGAGCGTGAGCGGGAGTTTGGCGCAGTACTTC. As protein: CAGSVSGSLAQYF.

This chain uses TRBV7-3 with TRBJ1-1, with D tentatively TRBD1 (6 bases). Germline V CDR1 and CDR2: SGHTA, FQGTGA. Trimming cost V 1 base and J 1 base, with 10 bases left between them. CDR3 size: 15 residues. DNA of the CDR3: TGTGCCAGCAGCTTAAACCCGACAGGGAACACTGAAGCTTTCTTT. Amino acids: CASSLNPTGNTEAFF. Filled out from reference TRBV7-3 and TRBJ1-1, the complete variable domain reads GAGVSQTPSNKVTEKGKYVELRCDPISGHTALYWYRQSLGQGPEFLIYFQGTGAADDSGLPNDRFFAVRPEGSVSTLKIQRTERGDSAVYLCASSLNPTGNTEAFFGQGTRLTVV.

In this sample, this clonotype turned up many times. The rearrangement links TRBV12-3 or TRBV12-4 to TRBJ2-1, with D perhaps TRBD2 (5 bases). Trimming pared 6 bases from V and 1 base from J, leaving 13 bases between. CDR3 length equals 15 residues. The CDR3 nucleotides are TGTGCCAGCAGCCCCCGACGGGGATCCTACAATGAGCAGTTCTTC. It encodes CASSPRRGSYNEQFF.

The chain has TRBV19 and TRBJ1-5; 8 positions agree with TRBD1. After removal of 5 bases from V and 7 bases from J, the junction contained 7 bases not matched to a gene. This CDR3 is built from 14 residues. From germline, CDR1 is LNHDA and CDR2 SQIVND (reference sequence). The CDR3 sequence is CASSRRTGSQPQHF. CDR3 sequence (DNA): TGTGCCAGTAGTCGGCGGACAGGGAGCCAGCCCCAGCATTTT.

The rearrangement uses TRBV11-2 and TRBJ2-5; 11 positions agree with TRBD2. CDR3 size: 17 residues. CDR1 is SGHAT, CDR2 FQNNGV, per germline. J gave up 7 bases and V 1 base, and 11 bases lay outside the gene matches. The DNA of the CDR3 is TGTGCCAGCAGCTTAGGTGGACTAGCGGGCGGCGGGGGGACCCAGTACTTC. Amino acid sequence: CASSLGGLAGGGGTQYF.

The table lists this clonotype with a few counts. The rearrangement links TRBV2 to TRBJ1-1; D not resolved. V was shortened by 2 bases and J by 5 bases, with 12 bases between the two germline ends. Looked up from germline, CDR1 is SNHLY and CDR2 is FYNNEI. This CDR3 comprises 14 residues. This CDR3 reads CASSELYPTTEAFF. The CDR3 coding sequence is TGTGCCAGCAGTGAATTATACCCCACTACTGAAGCTTTCTTT. Drawing the rest from reference TRBV2 and TRBJ1-1, the complete variable domain is EPEVTQTPSHQVTQMGQEVILRCVPISNHLYFYWYRQILGQKVEFLVSFYNNEISEKSEIFDDQFSVERPDGSNFTLKIRSTKLEDSAMYFCASSELYPTTEAFFGQGTRLTVV.

This clonotype occurred a few times. V gene TRBV4-1 combines with J gene TRBJ2-7; D not certain. Trimming cost V 0 bases and J 0 bases, with 3 bases left between them. The germline CDR1 and CDR2 sequences are MGHRA and YSYEKL. The CDR3 is 13 amino acids. Written as DNA, the CDR3 is TGCGCCAGCAGCCAAGACCGCTCCTACGAGCAGTACTTC. Residues: CASSQDRSYEQYF.

The chain has TRBV30 and TRBJ2-1, with D possibly TRBD1 on 7 matching bases. V was pared by 8 bases and J by 6 bases, with 14 bases between. Germline values: CDR1 GTSNPN, CDR2 SVGIG (reference sequence). This CDR3 has 12 residues. The CDR3 coding sequence is TGTGCCGGAGGGGCAGGGGGCAATGAGCAGTTCTTC. It encodes CAGGAGGNEQFF.

In this sample, this clonotype turned up a few times. The V call is TRBV24-1, the J call TRBJ2-3; D call uncertain. Germline V lookup: CDR1 KGHDR, CDR2 SFDVKD. This CDR3 has 13 residues. Trimming left V 3 bases short and J 0 bases short, with 3 bases between. The CDR3 spells CATSDASTDTQYF. CDR3 nucleotide sequence: TGTGCCACCAGTGATGCTAGCACAGATACGCAGTATTTT.

This sequence joins TRBV24-1 and TRBJ2-6, with D possibly being TRBD1 (6 bases). Germline CDR1 reads KGHDR; CDR2 reads SFDVKD. This CDR3 region has 16 residues. V was pared by 3 bases and J by 4 bases, with 12 bases between. CDR3 protein: CATSDPTGTGANVLTF. In nucleotides, the CDR3 is TGTGCCACCAGTGATCCGACAGGTACAGGGGCCAACGTCCTGACTTTC.

This clonotype was seen a few times. V and J are TRBV3-1 and TRBJ1-1, with D possibly being TRBD1 (5 bases). Deletions cut 3 bases from V and 1 base from J, with 12 bases between. Germline CDR1 is LGHDT and CDR2 is YNNKEL (reference sequence). The CDR3 loop spans 15 amino acids. The CDR3 region has the DNA TGTGCCAGCAGCCAGGGTGGGGCGGGGAACACTGAAGCTTTCTTT. Its translation is CASSQGGAGNTEAFF.

The V and J genes are TRBV10-2 and TRBJ1-5; D is possibly TRBD1 (5 bases). Germline lookup yields CDR1 WSHSY and CDR2 SAAADI. Trimming removed 2 bases at V and 0 bases at J, with 8 bases between. This CDR3 region has 15 residues. Here the CDR3 DNA reads TGCGCCAGCAGTGAGGCCAGGGTTAGCAATCAGCCCCAGCATTTT. It specifies CASSEARVSNQPQHF.

The table lists this clonotype with a few counts. A much larger clone sits a single nucleotide away, making a read error possible. The chain carries TRBV7-8 and TRBJ2-5; 12 bases match TRBD1. The germline V gene encodes CDR1 SGHVS and CDR2 FQNEAQ. The CDR3 is 14 residues long. V shed 7 bases and J 4 bases; nucleotides not matched to a gene: 4. The CDR3 DNA follows: TGTGCCAGCACCGGGACAGGGGGCAGAGAGACCCAGTACTTC. Residues: CASTGTGGRETQYF.